This record covers a single TCR beta chain. The data originate from a study of blood T cell repertoires in COVID-19. Across the whole study: From the United States, Italy and Spain came samples of acute and convalescent COVID-19. Nucleic acid was either cDNA or gDNA, and it came from T cells, B-cell-depleted T cells, or PBMCs.

In the original workflow: Reference gene primer amplification yielded estimated nucleated cell counts. Method: immunoSEQ multiplex PCR; TCRdb's copy keeps in-frame clones and lacks some. V and J calls and clone size are given by that table; D and trimming were obtained from the DNA. The repertoire has 300,000 to 400,000 clones, 89% of them found once; the top ten carry over 4%. The CDR3 loop spans 16 amino acids. With V trimmed by 5 bases and J by 10 bases, 14 bases remained unmatched. Looked up from germline, CDR1 is LNHNV and CDR2 is YYDKDF (reference sequence). This TCR came from a man aged 55 to 70 who had recovered from COVID-19. The chain has TRBV15 and TRBJ1-6, with 7 bases lining up with TRBD1. Sample: PBMCs or T cells enriched from blood (not recorded which). This CDR3 is CATSGSRDSLKSPLHF. CDR3 DNA sequence: TGTGCCACCAGCGGATCCCGGGACAGCCTTAAGTCACCCCTCCACTTT. The full variable domain, rest sourced from reference TRBV15 and TRBJ1-6, is DAMVIQNPRYQVTQFGKPVTLSCSQTLNHNVMYWYQQKSSQAPKLLFHYYDKDFNNEADTPDNFQSRRPNTSFCFLDIRSPGLGDTAMYLCATSGSRDSLKSPLHFGNGTRLTVT.